This T cell receptor beta chain was identified in a study of blood T cell repertoires in COVID-19. V gave up 6 bases and J gave up 7 bases, with 10 bases separating them. Germline loops: CDR1 SGHAT, CDR2 FQNNGV. The CDR3 length is 13 residues. Original processing notes: The authors estimated nucleated cell counts from reference gene primer amplification. Assay: immunoSEQ multiplex PCR; the TCRdb copy retains only in-frame clones and omits some. That table gives V, J and clone size, and the DNA gave D and trimming. This table holds about 280,000 clones, around nine tenths found once. The chain joins TRBV11-2 to TRBJ1-6; TRBD1 might be the D (5 bases). Sequenced input: peripheral blood. This receptor was identified in a man aged 40-49 years with active or convalescent COVID-19. Written as DNA, the CDR3 is TGTGCCAGCAGACTGGGGGGAAATTCACCCCTCCACTTT. It yields the protein CASRLGGNSPLHF.